Described below is a single TCR beta chain sequence and its context. Its antigen is as yet unknown. The CDR3 covers 14 residues. Trimming removed 4 bases from V and 5 bases from J; junction bases left unmatched: 7. Germline V CDR1 and CDR2: SGHRS, YFSETQ. This sample was included in a study of T cell responses to AZD1222 COVID-19 vaccine. Study-wide context: Investigators merged groups given second doses at roughly 4 or roughly 12 weeks.

TCRdb's table, derived via immunoSEQ multiplex PCR, lists solely in-frame clones and lacks some. The data show about 130,000 clones, with 90% to 95% seen just once and approximately 2% held by the top ten. Study-wide points: Clonal diversity may have been underestimated in mostly white British donors. An increase in Spike-specific TCR breadth and depth was observed after two AZD1222 doses.

The sample consisted of peripheral blood, taken on day 0 of AZD1222 vaccination. The genes are TRBV5-1 and TRBJ2-7; 9 bases agree with TRBD2. The TCR was taken from an adult in good health. The CDR3 DNA sequence: TGCGCCAGCAGCCTTGGGACTAGCAGCGACGAGCAGTACTTC. Translated: CASSLGTSSDEQYF.